What follows is one T cell receptor (delta chain) and its context. A junction end diverges from the germline sequence, so it may reflect a read error. Germline V gene data show CDR1 as TSWWSYY and CDR2 as QGS. The CDR3 length is 24 residues. These data originate in a study of gamma-delta T cells after stem cell transplantation. TCRdb fed the RT-PCR reads to CATT. Among some 13,000 delta-chain clones listed, more than 30% were seen once. The sequence was obtained from a human donor. It is not recorded whose cells these are; they may come from a transplant donor. The rearrangement joins TRDV1 to TRDJ1; maybe TRDD3 (6 bases). The material sequenced was gamma-delta T cells. CDR3 DNA: TGTGCTATTGGGGAAGACTACACAACCGGCACTGGGTGCACGACGGGTTCTCTGACCGATAAACTCATCTTT. Translating gives CAIGEDYTTGTGCTTGSLTDKLIF.